In this sample, the clone carrying this T cell receptor (beta chain) turned up many times. One end of the junction varies from germline; a read error may be responsible. The CDR3 runs to 13 residues. Germline values: CDR1 MDHEN, CDR2 SYDVKM. This sample is part of a study of patients and donors after allogeneic stem cell transplantation. TCRdb recomputed calls from the RT-PCR reads with MiXCR, one row per CDR3 protein. The sample includes around 30,000 distinct CDR3 sequences, more than 8% of them seen just once. The sample consisted of blood, either unsorted or a sorted T cell fraction (not recorded which). The clonotype was recovered from a human donor who was either an allogeneic HSCT recipient or a stem cell or donor lymphocyte infusion donor (not recorded which). It is not recorded whose cells these are; they may come from a transplant donor. J is TRBJ1-2 and V is TRBV28, with TRBD1 as a possible D gene (5 bases). The CDR3 sequence is CASHSDGTMARKF. The CDR3 region has the DNA TGTGCCAGCCACTCAGACGGGACTATGGCTAGGAAGTTC.